This T cell receptor (beta chain) is drawn from a study of T cell responses to AZD1222 COVID-19 vaccine. The overall study: The study pooled second doses at about 4 or about 12 weeks. Findings and limits, study-wide: In the spike-specific TCR repertoire, nearly half reportedly target unmutated variant regions. Donors were largely white British and mainly female; clonal diversity was possibly underestimated. Regions 160-218 and 743-854 dominated among vaccine-associated CD4 TCRs spanning spike.

This clone was detected a few times. Its antigen remains unidentified. Germline CDR1 SQVTM, CDR2 ANQGSEA. The CDR3 has 14 residues. J was trimmed by 4 bases and V by 8 bases; bases with no gene match: 12. Clones were read by immunoSEQ multiplex PCR, and TCRdb kept only the in-frame ones, dropping some. The sample shows 64,000 or so clones, roughly 84% of them seen only once. The sample consisted of peripheral blood, taken on day 0 of AZD1222 vaccination. The source of this sequence is an adult in good health. This chain connects TRBV29-1 to TRBJ1-2, with TRBD1 matching 8 bases. The chain's CDR3 is CSTGGDSGRYGYTF. In DNA form, the CDR3 reads TGCAGCACAGGGGGGGACAGCGGGCGCTATGGCTACACCTTC. The variable domain in full, with the rest retrieved from reference TRBV29-1 and TRBJ1-2, is SAVISQKPSRDICQRGTSLTIQCQVDSQVTMMFWYRQQPGQSLTLIATANQGSEATYESGFVIDKFPISRPNLTFSTLTVSNMSPEDSSIYLCSTGGDSGRYGYTFGSGTRLTVV.